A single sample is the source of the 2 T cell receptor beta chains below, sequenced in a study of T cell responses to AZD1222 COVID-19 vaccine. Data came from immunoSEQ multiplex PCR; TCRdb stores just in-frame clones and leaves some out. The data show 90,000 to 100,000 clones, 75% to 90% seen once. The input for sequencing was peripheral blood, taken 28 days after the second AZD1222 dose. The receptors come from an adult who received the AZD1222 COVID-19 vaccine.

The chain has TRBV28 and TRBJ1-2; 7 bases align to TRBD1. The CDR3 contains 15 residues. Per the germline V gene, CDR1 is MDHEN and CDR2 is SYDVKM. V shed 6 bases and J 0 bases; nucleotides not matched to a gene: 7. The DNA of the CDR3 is TGTGCCAGCAGAGCTGTCGGACAGGCTAACTATGGCTACACCTTC. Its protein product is CASRAVGQANYGYTF.

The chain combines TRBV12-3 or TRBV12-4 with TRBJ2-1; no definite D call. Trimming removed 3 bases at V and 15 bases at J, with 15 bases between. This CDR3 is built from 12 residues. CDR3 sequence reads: CASSFFRARRFF. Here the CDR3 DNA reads TGTGCCAGCAGTTTCTTCCGGGCGAGGCGGTTCTTC.